This T cell receptor beta chain was identified during a study of shared clonotypes between healthy human individuals. Naive CD45RA+ and memory CD45RA-negative subsets were split from CD4+ cells. Genomic DNA (from each subset) was split evenly across several immunoSEQ plates. Clones were read by immunoSEQ multiplex PCR, and TCRdb kept only the in-frame ones, dropping some. The repertoire consists of over a million clones, with around 78% occurring once and the leading ten covering under 0.6%. V was cut by 8 bases and J by 0 bases, with 5 bases left in between. The CDR3 is 12 amino acids. Germline loops: CDR1 MDHEN, CDR2 SYDVKM.

The TCR sequence derives from a man aged 18 to 29 in good health. Some clones in this sample may be carry-over from other donors' samples. The chain joins TRBV28 to TRBJ2-1; D gene unclear. The sample comprised memory CD4+ T cells from PBMCs. Subset denoted: CD45RA-negative fraction. Here the CDR3 DNA reads TGTGCCAGCGGATTCTCCTACAATGAGCAGTTCTTC. Translated: CASGFSYNEQFF.